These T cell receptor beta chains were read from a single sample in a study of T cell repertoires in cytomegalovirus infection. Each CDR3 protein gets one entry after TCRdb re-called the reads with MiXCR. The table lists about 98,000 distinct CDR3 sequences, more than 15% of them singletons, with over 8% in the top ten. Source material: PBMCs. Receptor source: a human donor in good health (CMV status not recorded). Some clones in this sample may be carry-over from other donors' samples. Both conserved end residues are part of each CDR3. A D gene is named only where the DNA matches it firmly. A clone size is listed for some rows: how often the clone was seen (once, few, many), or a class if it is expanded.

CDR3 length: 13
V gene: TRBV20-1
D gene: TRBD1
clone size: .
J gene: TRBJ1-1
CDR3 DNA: TGCAGTCCAGGGGGAGGGTGGGACACTGAAGCTTTCTTT
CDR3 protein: CSPGGGWDTEAFF

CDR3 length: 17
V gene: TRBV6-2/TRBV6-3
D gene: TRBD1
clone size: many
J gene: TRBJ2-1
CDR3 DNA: TGTGCCAGCAGTTACTCTGGTTCACAGGGGGCCTACAATGAGCAGTTCTTC
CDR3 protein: CASSYSGSQGAYNEQFF

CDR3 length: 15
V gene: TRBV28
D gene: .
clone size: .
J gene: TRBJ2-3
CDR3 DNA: TGTGCCAGCAGTTTAGCGTCTGGGAGAGGAGATACGCAGTATTTT
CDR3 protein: CASSLASGRGDTQYF

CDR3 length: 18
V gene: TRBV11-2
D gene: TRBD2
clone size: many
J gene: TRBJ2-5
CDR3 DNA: TGTGCCAGCAGCACCCGCAGGCCCAGCGGGGGGTTCCAAGAGACCCAGTACTTC
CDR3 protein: CASSTRRPSGGFQETQYF

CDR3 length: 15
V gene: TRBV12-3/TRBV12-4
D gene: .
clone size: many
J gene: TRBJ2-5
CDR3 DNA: TGTGCCAGCAGCTCTACCGGGAAAGCCCCGGAGACCCAGTACTTC
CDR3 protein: CASSSTGKAPETQYF

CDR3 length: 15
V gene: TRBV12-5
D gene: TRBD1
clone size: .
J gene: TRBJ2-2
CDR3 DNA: TGTGCTAGTGGTCCAGGACAGGGAGGCACCGGGGAGCTGTTTTTT
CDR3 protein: CASGPGQGGTGELFF

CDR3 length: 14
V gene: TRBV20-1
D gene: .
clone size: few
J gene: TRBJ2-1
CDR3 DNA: TGCAGTGCTAGACCCCCGGCAGTATACAATGAGCAGTTCTTC
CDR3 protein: CSARPPAVYNEQFF

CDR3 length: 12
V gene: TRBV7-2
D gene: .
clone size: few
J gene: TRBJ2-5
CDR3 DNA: TGTGCCAGCAGCACCACCCAGACGACCCAGTACTTC
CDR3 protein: CASSTTQTTQYF

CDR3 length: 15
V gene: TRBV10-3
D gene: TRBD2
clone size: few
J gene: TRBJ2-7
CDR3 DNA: TGTGCCATCAGTGAGACTAGCGGGGGTACCTACGAGCAGTACTTC
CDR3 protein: CAISETSGGTYEQYF

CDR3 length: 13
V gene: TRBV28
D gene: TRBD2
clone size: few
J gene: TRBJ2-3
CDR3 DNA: TGTGCCAGCCGGGGGGGAAGCACAGATACGCAGTATTTT
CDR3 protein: CASRGGSTDTQYF

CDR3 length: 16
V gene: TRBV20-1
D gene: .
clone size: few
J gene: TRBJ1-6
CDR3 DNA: TGCAGTGCTAGAGATCGGAGGAGCTCCTATAATTCACCCCTCCACTTT
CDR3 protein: CSARDRRSSYNSPLHF

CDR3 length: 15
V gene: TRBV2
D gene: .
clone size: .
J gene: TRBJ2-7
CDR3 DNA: TGTGCCAGCAGTGAAGGACGGGGGCCTACCTACGAGCAGTACTTC
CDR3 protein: CASSEGRGPTYEQYF

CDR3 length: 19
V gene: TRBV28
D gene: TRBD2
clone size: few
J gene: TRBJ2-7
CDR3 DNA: TGTGCCAGCAGTATTCCGGGACTAGCGGGGGGTACCCGTACCTACGAGCAGTACTTC
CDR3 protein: CASSIPGLAGGTRTYEQYF

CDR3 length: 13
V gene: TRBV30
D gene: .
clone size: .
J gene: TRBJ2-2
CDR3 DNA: TGTGCCTGGATGGAAGGGAGGAACGGGGAGCTGTTTTTT
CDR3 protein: CAWMEGRNGELFF

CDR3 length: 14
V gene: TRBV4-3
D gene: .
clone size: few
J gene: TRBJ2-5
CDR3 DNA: TGCGCCAGCAGCCAAGTTGCCCGGCTAGAGACCCAGTACTTC
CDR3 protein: CASSQVARLETQYF

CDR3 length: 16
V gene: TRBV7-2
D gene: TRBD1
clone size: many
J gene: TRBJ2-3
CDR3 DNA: TGTGCCAGCAGCTCACAGGGACAGGGAGTTGGCGGTACGCAGTATTTT
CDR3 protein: CASSSQGQGVGGTQYF

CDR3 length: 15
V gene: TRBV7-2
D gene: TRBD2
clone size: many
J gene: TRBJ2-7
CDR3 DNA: TGTGCCAGCAGCTCGGAGCGGGGGGGCCGATACGAGCAGTACTTC
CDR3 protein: CASSSERGGRYEQYF

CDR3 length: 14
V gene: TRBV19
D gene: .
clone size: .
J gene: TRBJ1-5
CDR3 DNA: TGTGCCGCGGCCGGGGTTCAAAGCAATCAGCCCCAGCATTTT
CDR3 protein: CAAAGVQSNQPQHF

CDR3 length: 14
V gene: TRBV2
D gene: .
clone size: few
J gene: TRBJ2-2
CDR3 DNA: TGTGCCAGCAGGAGCGGAATGAACACCGGGGAGCTGTTTTTT
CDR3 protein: CASRSGMNTGELFF

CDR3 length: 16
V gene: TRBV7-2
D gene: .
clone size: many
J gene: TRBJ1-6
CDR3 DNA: TGTGCCAGCAGCCCCAGGACAGAGGCATATAATTCACCCCTCCACTTT
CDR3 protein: CASSPRTEAYNSPLHF

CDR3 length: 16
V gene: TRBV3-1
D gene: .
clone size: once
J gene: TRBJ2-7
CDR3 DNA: TGTGCCAGCAGCCAAGAAAATACTGCGGGGCGAATCGAGCAGTACTTC
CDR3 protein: CASSQENTAGRIEQYF

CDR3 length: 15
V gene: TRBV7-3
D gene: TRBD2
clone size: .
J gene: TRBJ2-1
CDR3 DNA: TGTGCCAGCATCTTACTCCGGGGGGGGGAAAGTGAGCAGTTCTTC
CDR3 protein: CASILLRGGESEQFF

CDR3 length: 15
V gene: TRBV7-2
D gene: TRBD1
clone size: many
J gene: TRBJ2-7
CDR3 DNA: TGTGCCAGCAGCAAATCGACAGGGGAGTCCTACGAGCAGTACTTC
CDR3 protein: CASSKSTGESYEQYF

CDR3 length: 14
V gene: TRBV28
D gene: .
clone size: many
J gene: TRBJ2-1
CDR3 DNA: TGTGCCAGCAGTTTAGGGGACAACACCAATGAGCAGTTCTTC
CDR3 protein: CASSLGDNTNEQFF

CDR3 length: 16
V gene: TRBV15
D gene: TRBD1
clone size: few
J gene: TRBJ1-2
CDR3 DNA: TGTGCCACCAGCAGAGCGGACAGGGGGTTTGACTATGGCTACACCTTC
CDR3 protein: CATSRADRGFDYGYTF

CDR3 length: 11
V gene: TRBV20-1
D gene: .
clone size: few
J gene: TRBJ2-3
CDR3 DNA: TGCAGTGCTAGGAAGACAGATACGCAGTATTTT
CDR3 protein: CSARKTDTQYF

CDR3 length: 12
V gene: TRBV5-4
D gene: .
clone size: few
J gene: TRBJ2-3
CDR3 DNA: TGTGCCAGCAGCGCGGACGCAGATACGCAGTATTTT
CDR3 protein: CASSADADTQYF

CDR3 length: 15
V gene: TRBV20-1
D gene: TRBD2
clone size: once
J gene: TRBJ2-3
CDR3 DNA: TGCAGTGCTAGAGCAGCGGGGGGGACCACAGATACGCAGTATTTT
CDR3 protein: CSARAAGGTTDTQYF

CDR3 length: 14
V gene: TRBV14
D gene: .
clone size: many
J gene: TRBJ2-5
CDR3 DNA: TGTGCCAGCAGCAGCCAAGGCCCGGGCGGGACCCAGTACTTC
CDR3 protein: CASSSQGPGGTQYF

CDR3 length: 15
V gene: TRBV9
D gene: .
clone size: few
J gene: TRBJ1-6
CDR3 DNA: TGTGCCAGCAGCGTAGGTGGCAGGGGCAATTCACCCCTCCACTTT
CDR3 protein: CASSVGGRGNSPLHF

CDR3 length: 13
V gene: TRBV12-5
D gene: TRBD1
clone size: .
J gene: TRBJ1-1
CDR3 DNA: TGTGCTAGTGGTGACAGGGCTGAGTCTGAAGCTTTCTTT
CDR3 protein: CASGDRAESEAFF

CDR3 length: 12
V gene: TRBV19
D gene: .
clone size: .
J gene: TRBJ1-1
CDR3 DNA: TGTGCCAGTAGTCAGATGAACACTGAAGCTTTCTTT
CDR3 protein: CASSQMNTEAFF

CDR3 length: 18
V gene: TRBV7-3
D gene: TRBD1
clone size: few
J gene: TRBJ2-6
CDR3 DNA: TGTGCCAGCAGACCTCCGGGACAGGGAGAACCTGGGGCCAACGTCCTGACTTTC
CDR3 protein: CASRPPGQGEPGANVLTF

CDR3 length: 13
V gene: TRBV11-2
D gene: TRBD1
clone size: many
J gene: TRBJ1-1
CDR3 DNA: TGTGCCAGCAGCTTAGACTTGACAGGGAGGGCTTTCTTT
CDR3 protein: CASSLDLTGRAFF

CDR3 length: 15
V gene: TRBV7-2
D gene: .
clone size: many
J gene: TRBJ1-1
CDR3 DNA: TGTGCCAGCAGCTTAGGGGGCTCCGGGAAAACTGAAGCTTTCTTT
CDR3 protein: CASSLGGSGKTEAFF

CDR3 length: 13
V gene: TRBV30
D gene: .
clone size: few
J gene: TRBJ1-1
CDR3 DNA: TGTGCCTGGAGTCTAGGGGTTGACACTGAAGCTTTCTTT
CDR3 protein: CAWSLGVDTEAFF

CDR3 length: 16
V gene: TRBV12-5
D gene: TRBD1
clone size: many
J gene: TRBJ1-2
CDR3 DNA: TGTGCTAGTGGTTTGTATACCCTCCGGGACAGATATGGCTACACCTTC
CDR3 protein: CASGLYTLRDRYGYTF

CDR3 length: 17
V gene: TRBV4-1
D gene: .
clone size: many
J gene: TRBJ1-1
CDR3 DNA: TGCGCCAGCAGCCAAGAAAGGACCGGGGGCGCGCGTACTGAAGCTTTCTTT
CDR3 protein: CASSQERTGGARTEAFF

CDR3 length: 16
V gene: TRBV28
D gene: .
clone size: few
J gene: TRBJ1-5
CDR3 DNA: TGTGCCAGCAGTCCAGCGGGACCGTCGTTAAATCAGCCCCAGCATTTT
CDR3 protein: CASSPAGPSLNQPQHF

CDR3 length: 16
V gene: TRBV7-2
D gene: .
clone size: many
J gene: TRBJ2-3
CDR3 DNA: TGTGCCAGCAGCCCGTGGGGGACGGCTTCCACAGATACGCAGTATTTT
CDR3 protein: CASSPWGTASTDTQYF

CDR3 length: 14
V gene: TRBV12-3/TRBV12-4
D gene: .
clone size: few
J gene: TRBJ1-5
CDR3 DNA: TGTGCCAGCAGTTTTTCGGGCAGCCATCAGCCCCAGCATTTT
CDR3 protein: CASSFSGSHQPQHF

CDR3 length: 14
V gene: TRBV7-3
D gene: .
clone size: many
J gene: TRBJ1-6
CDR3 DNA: TGTGCCAGCAGCTTATCGGGTCCTAATTCACCCCTCCACTTT
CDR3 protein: CASSLSGPNSPLHF

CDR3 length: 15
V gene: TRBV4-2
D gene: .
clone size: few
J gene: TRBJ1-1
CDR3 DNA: TGTGCCAGCAGCCAAGATGGTTGGGGGGACACTGAAGCTTTCTTT
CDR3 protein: CASSQDGWGDTEAFF

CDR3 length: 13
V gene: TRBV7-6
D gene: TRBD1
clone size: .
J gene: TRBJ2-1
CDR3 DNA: TGTGCCAGCAGCTCCCGACAGGGTGATGAGCAGTTCTTC
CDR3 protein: CASSSRQGDEQFF